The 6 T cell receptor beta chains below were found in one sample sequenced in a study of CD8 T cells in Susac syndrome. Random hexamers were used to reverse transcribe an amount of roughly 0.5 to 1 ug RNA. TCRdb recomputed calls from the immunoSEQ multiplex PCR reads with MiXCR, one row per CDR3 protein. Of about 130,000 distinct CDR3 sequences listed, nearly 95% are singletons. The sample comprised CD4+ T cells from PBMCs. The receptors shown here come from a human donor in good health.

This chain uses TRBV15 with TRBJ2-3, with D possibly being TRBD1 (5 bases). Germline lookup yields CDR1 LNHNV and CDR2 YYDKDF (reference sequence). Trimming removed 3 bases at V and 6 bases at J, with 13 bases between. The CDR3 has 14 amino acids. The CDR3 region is CATSRVYPGDTQYF. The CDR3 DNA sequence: TGTGCCACCAGCAGGGTATACCCAGGGGATACGCAGTATTTT.

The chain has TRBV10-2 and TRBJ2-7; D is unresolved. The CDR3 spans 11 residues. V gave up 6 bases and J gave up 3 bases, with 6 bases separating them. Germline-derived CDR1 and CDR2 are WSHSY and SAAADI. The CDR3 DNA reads TGCGCCAGCAGAGGGAACTACGAGCAGTACTTC. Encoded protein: CASRGNYEQYF.

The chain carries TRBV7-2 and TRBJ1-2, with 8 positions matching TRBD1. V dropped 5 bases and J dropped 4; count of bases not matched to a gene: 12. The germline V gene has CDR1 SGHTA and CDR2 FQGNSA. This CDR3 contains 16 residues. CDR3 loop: CASSPTSTGDSYGYTF. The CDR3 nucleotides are TGTGCCAGCAGCCCCACGTCGACAGGGGATAGCTATGGCTACACCTTC.

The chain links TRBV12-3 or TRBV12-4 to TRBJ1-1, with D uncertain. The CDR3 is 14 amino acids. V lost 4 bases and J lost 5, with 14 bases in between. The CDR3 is CASSWSLDGTEAFF. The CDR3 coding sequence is TGTGCCAGCAGTTGGTCACTCGACGGGACTGAAGCTTTCTTT.

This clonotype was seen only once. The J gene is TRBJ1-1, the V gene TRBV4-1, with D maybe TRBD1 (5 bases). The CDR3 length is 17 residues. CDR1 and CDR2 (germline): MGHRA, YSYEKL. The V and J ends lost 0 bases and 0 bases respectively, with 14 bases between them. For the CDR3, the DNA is TGCGCCAGCAGCCAAGATCAGCAGGGCACCATGAACACTGAAGCTTTCTTT. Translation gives CASSQDQQGTMNTEAFF.

Written as DNA, the CDR3 is TGCAGTGCTAGGCCGACAGGGAGGGAGACCCAGTACTTC. It codes for CSARPTGRETQYF. The chain recombines TRBV20-1 with TRBJ2-5, with D tentatively TRBD1 (7 bases). CDR3 size: 13 residues. Germline V gene sequence: CDR1 DFQATT, CDR2 SNEGSKA (reference sequence). Trimming removed 3 bases from V and 5 bases from J, with 13 bases in between.